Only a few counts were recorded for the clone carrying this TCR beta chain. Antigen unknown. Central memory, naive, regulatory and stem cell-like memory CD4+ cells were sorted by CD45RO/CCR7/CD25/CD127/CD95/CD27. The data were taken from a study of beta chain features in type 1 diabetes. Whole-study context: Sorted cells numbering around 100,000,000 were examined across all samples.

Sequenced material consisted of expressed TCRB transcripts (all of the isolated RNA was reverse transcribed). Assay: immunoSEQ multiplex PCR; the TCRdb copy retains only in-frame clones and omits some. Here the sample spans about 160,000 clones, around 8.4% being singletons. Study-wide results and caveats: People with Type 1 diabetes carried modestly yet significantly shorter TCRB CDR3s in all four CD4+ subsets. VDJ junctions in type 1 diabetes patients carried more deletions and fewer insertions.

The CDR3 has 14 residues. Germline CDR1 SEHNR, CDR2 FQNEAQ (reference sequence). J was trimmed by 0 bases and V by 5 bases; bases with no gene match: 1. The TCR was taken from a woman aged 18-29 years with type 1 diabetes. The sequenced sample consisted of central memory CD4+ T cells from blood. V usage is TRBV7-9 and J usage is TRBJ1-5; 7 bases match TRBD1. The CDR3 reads CASSRQGSNQPQHF. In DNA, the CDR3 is TGTGCCAGCAGCCGACAGGGTAGCAATCAGCCCCAGCATTTT.